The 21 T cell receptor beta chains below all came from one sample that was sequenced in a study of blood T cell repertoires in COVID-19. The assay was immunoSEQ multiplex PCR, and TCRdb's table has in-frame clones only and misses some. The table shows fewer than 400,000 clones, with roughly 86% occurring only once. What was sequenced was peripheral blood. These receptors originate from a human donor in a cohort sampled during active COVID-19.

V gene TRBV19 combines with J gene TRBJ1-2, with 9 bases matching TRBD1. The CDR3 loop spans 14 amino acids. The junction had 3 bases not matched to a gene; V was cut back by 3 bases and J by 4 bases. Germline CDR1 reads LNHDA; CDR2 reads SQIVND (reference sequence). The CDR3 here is CASSMDRGLYGYTF. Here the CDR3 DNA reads TGTGCCAGTAGTATGGACAGGGGCCTCTATGGCTACACCTTC.

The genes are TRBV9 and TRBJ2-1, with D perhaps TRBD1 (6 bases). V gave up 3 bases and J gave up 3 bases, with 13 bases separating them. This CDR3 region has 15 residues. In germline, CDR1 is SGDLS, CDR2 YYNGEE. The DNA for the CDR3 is TGTGCCAGCAGCGAGTGGGGACATAACTACAATGAGCAGTTCTTC. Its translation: CASSEWGHNYNEQFF.

CDR3 in amino acids: CASSRGLAGVDGEQYF. Here the CDR3 DNA reads TGTGCCAGCAGCCGGGGACTAGCGGGAGTGGATGGCGAGCAGTACTTC. The rearrangement uses TRBV4-2 and TRBJ2-7; 14 bases align to TRBD2. The CDR3 contains 16 residues. CDR1 and CDR2 (germline): LGHNA, YNFKEQ. V dropped 4 bases and J dropped 6; count of bases not matched to a gene: 8.

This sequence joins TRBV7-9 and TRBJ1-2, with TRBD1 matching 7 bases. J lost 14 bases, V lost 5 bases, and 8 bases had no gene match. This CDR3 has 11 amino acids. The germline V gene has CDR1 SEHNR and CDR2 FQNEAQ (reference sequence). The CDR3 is CASSGPQGNTF. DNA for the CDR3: TGTGCCAGCAGCGGCCCACAGGGGAATACCTTC.

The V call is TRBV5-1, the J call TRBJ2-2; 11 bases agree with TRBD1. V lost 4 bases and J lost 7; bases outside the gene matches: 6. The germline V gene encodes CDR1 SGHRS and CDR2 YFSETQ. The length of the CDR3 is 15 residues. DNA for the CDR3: TGCGCCAGCAGCGCGGACAGGGGGCATAACGGGGAGCTGTTTTTT. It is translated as CASSADRGHNGELFF.

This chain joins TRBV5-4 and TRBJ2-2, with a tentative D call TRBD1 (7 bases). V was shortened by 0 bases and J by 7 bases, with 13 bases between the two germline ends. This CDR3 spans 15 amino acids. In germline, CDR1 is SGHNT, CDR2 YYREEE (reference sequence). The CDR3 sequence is CASSLEGARGGELFF. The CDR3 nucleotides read TGTGCCAGCAGCTTGGAGGGGGCGCGGGGCGGGGAGCTGTTTTTT.

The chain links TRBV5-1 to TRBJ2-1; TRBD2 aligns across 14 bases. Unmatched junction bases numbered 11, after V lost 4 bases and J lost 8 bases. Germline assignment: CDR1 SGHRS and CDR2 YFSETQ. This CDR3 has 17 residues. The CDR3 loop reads CASSLPTSGRALDEQFF. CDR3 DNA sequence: TGCGCCAGCAGCCTTCCGACTAGCGGGAGGGCATTGGATGAGCAGTTCTTC. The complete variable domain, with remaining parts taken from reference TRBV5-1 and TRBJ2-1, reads KAGVTQTPRYLIKTRGQQVTLSCSPISGHRSVSWYQQTPGQGLQFLFEYFSETQRNKGNFPGRFSGRQFSNSRSEMNVSTLELGDSALYLCASSLPTSGRALDEQFFGPGTRLTVL.

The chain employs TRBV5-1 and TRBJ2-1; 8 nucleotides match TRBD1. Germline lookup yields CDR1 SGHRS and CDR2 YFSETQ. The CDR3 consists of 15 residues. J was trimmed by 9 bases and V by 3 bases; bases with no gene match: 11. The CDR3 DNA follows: TGCGCCAGCAGCTCAAGACAGGGGAGACGGACTGAGCAGTTCTTC. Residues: CASSSRQGRRTEQFF.

CDR3 region: CASSLTAGGADTQYF. The CDR3 DNA reads TGTGCCAGCAGCTTAACCGCGGGGGGAGCAGATACGCAGTATTTT. The chain is built from TRBV7-3 and TRBJ2-3; the match to TRBD2 covers 8 bases. The CDR3 sequence is 15 residues long. The J segment lost 4 bases and the V segment lost 0 bases, leaving 3 bases of the junction unmatched. Germline values: CDR1 SGHTA, CDR2 FQGTGA.

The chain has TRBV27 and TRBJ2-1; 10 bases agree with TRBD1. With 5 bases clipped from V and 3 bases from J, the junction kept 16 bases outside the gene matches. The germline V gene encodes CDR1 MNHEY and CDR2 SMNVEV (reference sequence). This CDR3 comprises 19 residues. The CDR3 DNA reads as TGTGCCAGCAGTCAAAGGGACAGGGGTTATGATGTCCTCTACAATGAGCAGTTCTTC. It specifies CASSQRDRGYDVLYNEQFF.

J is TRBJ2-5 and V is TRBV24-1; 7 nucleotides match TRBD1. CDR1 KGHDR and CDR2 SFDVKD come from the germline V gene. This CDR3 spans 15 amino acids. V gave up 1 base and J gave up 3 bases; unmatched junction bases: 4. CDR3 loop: CATSDLKTGEETQYF. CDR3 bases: TGTGCCACCAGTGATTTAAAAACAGGGGAAGAGACCCAGTACTTC.

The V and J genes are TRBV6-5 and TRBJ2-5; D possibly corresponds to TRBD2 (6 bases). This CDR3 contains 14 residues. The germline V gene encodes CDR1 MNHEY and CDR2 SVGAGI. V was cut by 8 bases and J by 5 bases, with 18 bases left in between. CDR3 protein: CASGRGWRVETQYF. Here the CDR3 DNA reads TGTGCCAGCGGCCGGGGCTGGAGGGTGGAGACCCAGTACTTC.

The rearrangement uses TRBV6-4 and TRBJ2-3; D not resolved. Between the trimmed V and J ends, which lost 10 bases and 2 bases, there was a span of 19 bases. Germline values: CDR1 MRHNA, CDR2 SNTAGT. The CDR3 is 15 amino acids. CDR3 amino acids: CATQKNPGPTDTQYF. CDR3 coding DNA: TGTGCCACCCAAAAAAATCCTGGCCCCACAGATACGCAGTATTTT.

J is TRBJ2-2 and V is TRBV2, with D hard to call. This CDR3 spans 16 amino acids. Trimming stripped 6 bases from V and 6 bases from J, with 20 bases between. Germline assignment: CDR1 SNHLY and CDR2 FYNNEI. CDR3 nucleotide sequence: TGTGCCAGCAGGATGGGTAGTCGTACTAACGCCGGGGAGCTGTTTTTT. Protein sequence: CASRMGSRTNAGELFF.

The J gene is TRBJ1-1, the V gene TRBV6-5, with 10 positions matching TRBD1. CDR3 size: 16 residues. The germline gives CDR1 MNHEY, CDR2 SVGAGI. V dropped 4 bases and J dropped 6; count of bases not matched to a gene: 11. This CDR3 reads CASSSGTGVINPEAFF. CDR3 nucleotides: TGTGCCAGCAGTTCCGGGACAGGGGTTATAAACCCTGAAGCTTTCTTT.

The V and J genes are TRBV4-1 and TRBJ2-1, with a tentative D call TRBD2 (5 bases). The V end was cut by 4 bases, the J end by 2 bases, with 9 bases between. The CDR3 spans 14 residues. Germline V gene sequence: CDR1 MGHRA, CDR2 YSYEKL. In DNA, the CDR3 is TGCGCCAGCAGCCTAGCGCGTGCCTACAATGAGCAGTTCTTC. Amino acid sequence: CASSLARAYNEQFF.

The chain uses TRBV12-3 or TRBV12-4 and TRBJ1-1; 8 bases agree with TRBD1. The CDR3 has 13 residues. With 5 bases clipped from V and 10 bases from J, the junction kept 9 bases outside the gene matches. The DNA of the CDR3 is TGTGCCAGCAGTGTCCGACAGGGGATGAGAGCTTTCTTT. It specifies CASSVRQGMRAFF.

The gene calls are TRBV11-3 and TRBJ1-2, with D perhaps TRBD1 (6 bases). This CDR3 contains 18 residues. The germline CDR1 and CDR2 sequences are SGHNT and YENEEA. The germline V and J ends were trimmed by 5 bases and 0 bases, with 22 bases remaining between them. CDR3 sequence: CASSIPLATGVTNYGYTF. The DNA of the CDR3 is TGTGCCAGCAGCATACCCCTCGCGACAGGCGTCACTAACTATGGCTACACCTTC.

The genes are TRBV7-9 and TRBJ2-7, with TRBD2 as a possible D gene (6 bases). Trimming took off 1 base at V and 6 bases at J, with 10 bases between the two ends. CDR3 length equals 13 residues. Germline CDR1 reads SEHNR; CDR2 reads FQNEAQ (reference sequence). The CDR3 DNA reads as TGTGCCAGCAGCTTAGGCGCGGGGAGCGAGCAGTACTTC. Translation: CASSLGAGSEQYF. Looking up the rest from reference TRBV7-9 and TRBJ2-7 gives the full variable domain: DTGVSQNPRHKITKRGQNVTFRCDPISEHNRLYWYRQTLGQGPEFLTYFQNEAQLEKSRLLSDRFSAERPKGSFSTLEIQRTEQGDSAMYLCASSLGAGSEQYFGPGTRLTVT.

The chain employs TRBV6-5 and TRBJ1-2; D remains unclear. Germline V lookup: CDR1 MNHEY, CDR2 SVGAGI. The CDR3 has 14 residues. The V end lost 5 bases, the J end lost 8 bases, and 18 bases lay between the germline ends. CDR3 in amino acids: CASSLAGSRTGYTF. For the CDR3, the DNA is TGTGCCAGCAGTCTTGCGGGCTCGAGGACGGGCTACACCTTC.

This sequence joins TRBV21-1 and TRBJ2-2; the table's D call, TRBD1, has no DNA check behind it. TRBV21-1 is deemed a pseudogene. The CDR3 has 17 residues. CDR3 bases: TGTGCCAGCAACAAAAGGGGACAGGGGGCGAACACCGGGGAGCTGTTTTTT. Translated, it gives CASNKRGQGANTGELFF.